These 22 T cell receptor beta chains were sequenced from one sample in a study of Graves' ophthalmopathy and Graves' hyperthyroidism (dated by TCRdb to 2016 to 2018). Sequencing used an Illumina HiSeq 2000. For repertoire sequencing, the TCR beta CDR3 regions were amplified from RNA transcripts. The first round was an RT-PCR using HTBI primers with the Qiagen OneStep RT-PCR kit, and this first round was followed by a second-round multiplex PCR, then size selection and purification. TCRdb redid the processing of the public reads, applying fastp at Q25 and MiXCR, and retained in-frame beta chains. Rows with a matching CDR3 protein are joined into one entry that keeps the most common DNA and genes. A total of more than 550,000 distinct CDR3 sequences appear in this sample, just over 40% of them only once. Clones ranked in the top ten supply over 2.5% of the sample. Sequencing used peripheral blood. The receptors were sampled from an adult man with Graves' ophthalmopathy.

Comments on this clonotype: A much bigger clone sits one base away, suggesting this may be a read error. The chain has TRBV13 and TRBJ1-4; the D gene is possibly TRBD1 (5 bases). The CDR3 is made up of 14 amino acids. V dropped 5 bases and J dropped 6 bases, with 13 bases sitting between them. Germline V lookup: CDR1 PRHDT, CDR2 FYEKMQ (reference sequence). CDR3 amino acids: CASSAGRRHEKLFF. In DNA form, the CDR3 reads TGTGCCAGCAGCGCGGGACGGCGTCATGAAAAACTGTTTTTT.

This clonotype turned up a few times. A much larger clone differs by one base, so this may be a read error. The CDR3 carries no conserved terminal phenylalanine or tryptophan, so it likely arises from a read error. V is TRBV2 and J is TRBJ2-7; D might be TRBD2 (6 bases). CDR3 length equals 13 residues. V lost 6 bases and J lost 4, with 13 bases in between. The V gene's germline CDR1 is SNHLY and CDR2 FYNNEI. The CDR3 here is CASSPRREYEQYL. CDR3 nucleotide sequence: TGTGCCAGCAGCCCACGGAGGGAATACGAGCAGTACCTC.

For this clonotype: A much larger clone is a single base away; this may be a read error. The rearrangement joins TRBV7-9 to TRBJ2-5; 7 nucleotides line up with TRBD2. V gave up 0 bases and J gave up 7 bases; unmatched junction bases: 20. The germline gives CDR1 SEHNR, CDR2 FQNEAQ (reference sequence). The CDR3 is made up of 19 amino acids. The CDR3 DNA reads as TGTGCCAGCAGCTTAGCGTGGGCTAGCAGCGGCCTATCGGGAGGGACCCAGTACTTC. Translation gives CASSLAWASSGLSGGTQYF.

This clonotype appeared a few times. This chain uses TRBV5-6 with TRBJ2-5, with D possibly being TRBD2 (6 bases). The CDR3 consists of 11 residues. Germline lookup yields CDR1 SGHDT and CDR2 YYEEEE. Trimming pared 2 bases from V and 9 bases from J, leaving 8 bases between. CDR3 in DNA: TGTGCCAGCAGCTTAACGGGGGCCCAGTACTTC. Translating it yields CASSLTGAQYF.

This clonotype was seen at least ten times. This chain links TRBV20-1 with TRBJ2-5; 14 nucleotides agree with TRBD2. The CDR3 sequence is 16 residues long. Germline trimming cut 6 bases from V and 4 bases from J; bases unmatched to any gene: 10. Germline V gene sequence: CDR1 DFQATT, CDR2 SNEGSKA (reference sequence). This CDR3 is CSARGLAGEVGETQYF. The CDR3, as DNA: TGCAGTGCCAGGGGACTAGCGGGAGAAGTGGGAGAGACCCAGTACTTC.

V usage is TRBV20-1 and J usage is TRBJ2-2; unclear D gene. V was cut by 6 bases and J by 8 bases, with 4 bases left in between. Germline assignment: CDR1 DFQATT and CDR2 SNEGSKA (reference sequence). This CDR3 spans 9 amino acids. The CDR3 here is CSAVGELFF. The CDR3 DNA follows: TGCAGTGCCGTAGGGGAGCTGTTTTTT.

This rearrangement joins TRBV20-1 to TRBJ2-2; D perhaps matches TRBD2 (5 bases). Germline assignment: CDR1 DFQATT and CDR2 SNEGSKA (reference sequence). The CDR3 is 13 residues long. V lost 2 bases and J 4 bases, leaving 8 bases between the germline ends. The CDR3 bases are TGCAGTGCTAGACCGACTATCACCGGGGAGCTGTTTTTT. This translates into CSARPTITGELFF.

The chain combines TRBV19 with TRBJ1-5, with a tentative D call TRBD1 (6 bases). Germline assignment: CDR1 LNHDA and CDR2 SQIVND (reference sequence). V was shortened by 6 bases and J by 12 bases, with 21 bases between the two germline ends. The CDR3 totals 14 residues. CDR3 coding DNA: TGTGCCAGTAGCTTCCCACGAGGGGGGGGATTCCAGCATTTT. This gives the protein CASSFPRGGGFQHF.

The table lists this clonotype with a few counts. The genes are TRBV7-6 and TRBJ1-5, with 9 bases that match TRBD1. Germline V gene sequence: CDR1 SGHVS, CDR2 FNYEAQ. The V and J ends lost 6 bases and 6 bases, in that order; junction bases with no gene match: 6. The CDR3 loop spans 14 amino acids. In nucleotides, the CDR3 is TGTGCCAGCAGTATACAGGGGGCGATTCAGCCCCAGCATTTT. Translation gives CASSIQGAIQPQHF.

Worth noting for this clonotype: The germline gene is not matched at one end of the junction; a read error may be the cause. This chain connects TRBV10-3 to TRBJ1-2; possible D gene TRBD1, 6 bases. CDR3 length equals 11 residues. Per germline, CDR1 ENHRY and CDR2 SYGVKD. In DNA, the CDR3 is TGTGCCATCAGTGATAACAGGGCGGACGGCTTC. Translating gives CAISDNRADGF.

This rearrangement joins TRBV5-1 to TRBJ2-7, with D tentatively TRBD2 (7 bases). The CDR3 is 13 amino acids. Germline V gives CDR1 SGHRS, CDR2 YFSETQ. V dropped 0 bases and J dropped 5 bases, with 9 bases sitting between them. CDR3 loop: CASSLEGGNEQYF. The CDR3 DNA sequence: TGCGCCAGCAGCTTGGAGGGGGGGAACGAGCAGTACTTC. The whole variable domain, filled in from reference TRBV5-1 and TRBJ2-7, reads KAGVTQTPRYLIKTRGQQVTLSCSPISGHRSVSWYQQTPGQGLQFLFEYFSETQRNKGNFPGRFSGRQFSNSRSEMNVSTLELGDSALYLCASSLEGGNEQYFGPGTRLTVT.

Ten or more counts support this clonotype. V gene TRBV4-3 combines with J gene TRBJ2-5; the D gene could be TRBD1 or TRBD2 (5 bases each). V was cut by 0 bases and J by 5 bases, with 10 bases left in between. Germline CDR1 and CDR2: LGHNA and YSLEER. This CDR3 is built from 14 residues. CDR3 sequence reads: CASSQDLGTETQYF. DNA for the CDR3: TGCGCCAGCAGCCAAGATTTAGGGACGGAGACCCAGTACTTC.

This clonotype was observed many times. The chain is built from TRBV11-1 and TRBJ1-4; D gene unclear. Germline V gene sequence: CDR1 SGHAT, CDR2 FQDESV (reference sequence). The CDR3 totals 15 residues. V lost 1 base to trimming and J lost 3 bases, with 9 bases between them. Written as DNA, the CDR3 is TGTGCCAGCAGCTTAGGGACCGCGCCTAATGAAAAACTGTTTTTT. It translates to CASSLGTAPNEKLFF.

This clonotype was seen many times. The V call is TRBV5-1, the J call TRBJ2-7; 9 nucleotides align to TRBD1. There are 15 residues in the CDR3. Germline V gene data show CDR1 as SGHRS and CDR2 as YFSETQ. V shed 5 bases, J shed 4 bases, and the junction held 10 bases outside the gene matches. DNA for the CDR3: TGCGCCAGCAGGTCAGCCGGGACAGGGCAGTACGAGCAGTACTTC. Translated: CASRSAGTGQYEQYF.

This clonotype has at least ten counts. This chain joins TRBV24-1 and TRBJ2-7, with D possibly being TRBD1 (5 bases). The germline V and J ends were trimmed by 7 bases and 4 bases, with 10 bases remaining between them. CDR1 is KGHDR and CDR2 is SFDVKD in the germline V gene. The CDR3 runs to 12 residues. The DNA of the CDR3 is TGTGCCACCAGGGTCAGGGAATACGAGCAGTACTTC. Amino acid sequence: CATRVREYEQYF.

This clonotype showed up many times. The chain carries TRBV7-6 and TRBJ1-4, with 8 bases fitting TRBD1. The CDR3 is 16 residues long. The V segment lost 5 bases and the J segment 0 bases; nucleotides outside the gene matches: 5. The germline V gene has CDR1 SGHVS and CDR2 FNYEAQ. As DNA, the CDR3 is TGTGCCAGCAGCCCCAGGACAGGGTCAACTAATGAAAAACTGTTTTTT. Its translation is CASSPRTGSTNEKLFF.

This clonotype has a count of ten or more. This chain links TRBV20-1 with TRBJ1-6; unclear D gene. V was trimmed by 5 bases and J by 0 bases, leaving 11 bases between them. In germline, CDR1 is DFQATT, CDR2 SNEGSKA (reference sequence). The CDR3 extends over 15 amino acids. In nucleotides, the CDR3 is TGCAGTGCTCAGCTGCAGGCCTCCTATAATTCACCCCTCCACTTT. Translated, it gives CSAQLQASYNSPLHF.

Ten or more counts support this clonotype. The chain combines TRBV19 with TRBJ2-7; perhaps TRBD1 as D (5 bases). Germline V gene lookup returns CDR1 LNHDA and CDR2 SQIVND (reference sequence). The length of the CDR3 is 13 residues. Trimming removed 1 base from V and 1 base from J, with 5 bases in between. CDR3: CASSIGQSYEQYF. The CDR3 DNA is TGTGCCAGTAGTATAGGACAGTCCTACGAGCAGTACTTC.

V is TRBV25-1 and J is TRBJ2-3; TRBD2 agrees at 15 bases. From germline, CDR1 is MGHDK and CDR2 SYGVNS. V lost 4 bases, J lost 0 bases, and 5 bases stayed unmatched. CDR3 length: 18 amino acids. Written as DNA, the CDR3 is TGTGCCAGCAGTGTAGGACTAGCGGGAGGGCCAAGCACAGATACGCAGTATTTT. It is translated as CASSVGLAGGPSTDTQYF.

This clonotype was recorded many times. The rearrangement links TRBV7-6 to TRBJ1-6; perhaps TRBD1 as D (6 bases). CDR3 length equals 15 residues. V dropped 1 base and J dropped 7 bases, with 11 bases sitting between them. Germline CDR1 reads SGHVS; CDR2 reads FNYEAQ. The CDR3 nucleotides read TGTGCCAGCAGCTTAGTGGGGGCCGGGAATTCACCCCTCCACTTT. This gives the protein CASSLVGAGNSPLHF.

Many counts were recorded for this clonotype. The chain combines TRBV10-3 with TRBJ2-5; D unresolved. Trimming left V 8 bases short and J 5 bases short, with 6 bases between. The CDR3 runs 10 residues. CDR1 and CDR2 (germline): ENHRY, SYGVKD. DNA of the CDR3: TGTGCCATCGGTGGTGAGACCCAGTACTTC. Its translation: CAIGGETQYF.

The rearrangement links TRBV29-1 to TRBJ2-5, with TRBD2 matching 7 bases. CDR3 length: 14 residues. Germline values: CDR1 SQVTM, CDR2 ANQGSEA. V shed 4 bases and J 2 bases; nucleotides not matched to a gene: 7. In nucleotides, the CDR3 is TGCAGCGTTGGAGTTGGGGGAGGGCAAGAGACCCAGTACTTC. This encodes CSVGVGGGQETQYF.